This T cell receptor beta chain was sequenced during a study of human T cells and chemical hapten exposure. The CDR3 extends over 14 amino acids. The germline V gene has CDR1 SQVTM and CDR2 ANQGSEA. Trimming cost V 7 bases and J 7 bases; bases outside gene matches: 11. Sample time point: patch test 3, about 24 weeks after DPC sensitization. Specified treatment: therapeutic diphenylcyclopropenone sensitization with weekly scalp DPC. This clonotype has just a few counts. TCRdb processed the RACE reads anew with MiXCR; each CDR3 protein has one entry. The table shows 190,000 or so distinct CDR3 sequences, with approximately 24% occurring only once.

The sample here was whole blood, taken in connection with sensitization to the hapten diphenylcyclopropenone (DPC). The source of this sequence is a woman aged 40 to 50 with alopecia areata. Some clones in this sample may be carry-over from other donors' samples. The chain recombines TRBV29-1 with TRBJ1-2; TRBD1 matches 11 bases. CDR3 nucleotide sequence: TGCAGCGCACAGTGGGGGACAGGGGGGAGTGGCTACACCTTC. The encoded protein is CSAQWGTGGSGYTF. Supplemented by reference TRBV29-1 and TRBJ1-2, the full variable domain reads SAVISQKPSRDICQRGTSLTIQCQVDSQVTMMFWYRQQPGQSLTLIATANQGSEATYESGFVIDKFPISRPNLTFSTLTVSNMSPEDSSIYLCSAQWGTGGSGYTFGSGTRLTVV.